Below are 15 T cell receptor beta chains sequenced from a single sample in a study of vaccination effects on CD4 cells after COVID-19. The antigens these receptors bind are not known. Only in-frame clones appear in the TCRdb table, and some are missing; sequencing was by immunoSEQ multiplex PCR. The sample consists of 55,000 to 70,000 clones, roughly 80% of them appearing once. In the ViraFEST assay, antigen-specific CD4+ clonotypes were identified by expansion after peptide-pool stimulation. Following an approximately ten-day culture, CD4+ T cells were purified. Each participant was administered two doses of either the BNT162b2 or the mRNA-1273 vaccine. The source was CD4+ T cells from PBMCs cultured with HCoV-OC43 spike peptides, collected after COVID-19 vaccination. As for subset: HCoV-OC43 spike overlapping peptide pool stimulation. The source is a human donor who received a COVID-19 vaccine.

The rearrangement links TRBV30 to TRBJ1-1; D is ambiguous. Trimming stripped 0 bases from V and 7 bases from J, with 9 bases between. The CDR3 extends over 12 amino acids. The germline V gene has CDR1 GTSNPN and CDR2 SVGIG (reference sequence). The CDR3: CAWSVHGLEAFF. The CDR3 coding sequence is TGTGCCTGGAGTGTACATGGGCTTGAAGCTTTCTTT.

This clone was detected once. The rearrangement uses TRBV2 and TRBJ1-4, with a possible D match to TRBD1 (6 bases). Germline V gene lookup returns CDR1 SNHLY and CDR2 FYNNEI. The V gene lost 7 bases and the J gene lost 4 bases, with 19 bases spanning the gap. The CDR3 loop spans 16 amino acids. CDR3 sequence (DNA): TGTGCCAGCATCCTCGAGGGGGTCCGAAATAATGAAAAACTGTTTTTT. This codes for CASILEGVRNNEKLFF. Full variable domain (remainder filled in from reference TRBV2 and TRBJ1-4): EPEVTQTPSHQVTQMGQEVILRCVPISNHLYFYWYRQILGQKVEFLVSFYNNEISEKSEIFDDQFSVERPDGSNFTLKIRSTKLEDSAMYFCASILEGVRNNEKLFFGSGTQLSVL.

The chain has TRBV4-1 and TRBJ2-3; D uncertain. The CDR3 runs 13 residues. V was trimmed by 6 bases and J by 9 bases, leaving 16 bases between them. Germline V gives CDR1 MGHRA, CDR2 YSYEKL. CDR3 region: CASRLTRSGTQYF. CDR3 sequence (DNA): TGCGCCAGCAGACTTACAAGGTCAGGAACGCAGTATTTT.

The chain joins TRBV7-2 to TRBJ2-1, with 13 bases matching TRBD2. J was trimmed by 7 bases and V by 1 base; bases with no gene match: 7. The germline gives CDR1 SGHTA, CDR2 FQGNSA. The CDR3 has 17 residues. CDR3 region: CASSLDTSGGAGNEQFF. CDR3 nucleotide sequence: TGTGCCAGCAGCTTAGATACTAGCGGGGGGGCCGGGAATGAGCAGTTCTTC.

V gene TRBV19 combines with J gene TRBJ2-6; TRBD1 is a possible D gene (5 bases). The ends were cut back, 5 bases at V and 1 base at J, with 9 bases in the middle. CDR1 and CDR2 (germline): LNHDA, SQIVND (reference sequence). There are 15 residues in the CDR3. CDR3 nucleotides: TGTGCCAGTAGTGATCCAGGGTCTGGGGCCAACGTCCTGACTTTC. Protein product: CASSDPGSGANVLTF. The full variable domain, with the rest looked up from reference TRBV19 and TRBJ2-6, is DGGITQSPKYLFRKEGQNVTLSCEQNLNHDAMYWYRQDPGQGLRLIYYSQIVNDFQKGDIAEGYSVSREKKESFPLTVTSAQKNPTAFYLCASSDPGSGANVLTFGAGSRLTVL.

This clone was counted ten times or more. The chain links TRBV10-1 to TRBJ1-6; D is possibly TRBD1 (6 bases). This CDR3 is 13 amino acids long. In germline, CDR1 is WNHNN, CDR2 SYGVQD (reference sequence). Deletions cut 5 bases from V and 8 bases from J, with 10 bases between. The CDR3 here is CASSRQADSPLHF. The CDR3 DNA follows: TGCGCCAGCAGTCGACAGGCGGATTCACCCCTCCACTTT.

CDR3 bases: TGTGCCAGCAGTTACTCGACGTCCCCCTATGGCTACACCTTC. Its translation is CASSYSTSPYGYTF. The chain couples TRBV6-5 to TRBJ1-2; D is unclear. Per germline, CDR1 MNHEY and CDR2 SVGAGI. The CDR3 totals 14 residues. Trimming cost V 0 bases and J 4 bases, with 9 bases left between them.

The V gene is TRBV3-1 (or the pseudogene TRBV3-2), the J gene TRBJ1-1; D unresolved. Germline V lookup: CDR1 LGHDT, CDR2 YNNKEL (reference sequence). The V and J ends lost 4 bases and 3 bases respectively, with 6 bases between them. This CDR3 comprises 12 residues. The CDR3 DNA is TGTGCCAGCAGCCGGCCAGACACTGAAGCTTTCTTT. It yields the protein CASSRPDTEAFF.

The chain carries TRBV12-3 or TRBV12-4 and TRBJ2-2; D not resolved. CDR3 length: 13 residues. The CDR3: CGTRQTNTGELFF. CDR3 nucleotide sequence: TGTGGAACGAGGCAGACGAACACCGGGGAGCTGTTTTTT.

This clone was recorded a few times. V usage is TRBV5-4 and J usage is TRBJ1-2; D unresolved. The CDR3 has 12 residues. Per the germline V gene, CDR1 is SGHNT and CDR2 is YYREEE (reference sequence). Trimming removed 1 base from V and 7 bases from J, with 8 bases in between. DNA for the CDR3: TGTGCCAGCAGCTTGAGAGGGTTTGGCTACACCTTC. It is translated as CASSLRGFGYTF.

This chain connects TRBV7-2 to TRBJ2-7; D gene uncertain. This CDR3 is 14 amino acids long. V lost 1 base, J lost 4 bases, and 11 bases lay in between. Per germline, CDR1 SGHTA and CDR2 FQGNSA. This chain's CDR3 is CASSLVNVGYEQYV. The CDR3 nucleotides are TGTGCCAGCAGCTTAGTCAATGTGGGTTACGAGCAGTACGTC.

V gene TRBV6-4 combines with J gene TRBJ1-6; no definite D call. CDR1 is MRHNA, CDR2 SNTAGT, per germline. V dropped 2 bases and J dropped 7 bases, with 15 bases sitting between them. The CDR3 consists of 16 residues. The CDR3, as DNA: TGTGCCAGCAGTGACACCACTAGGACGAGCAATTCACCCCTCCACTTT. As protein: CASSDTTRTSNSPLHF.

The rearrangement uses TRBV2 and TRBJ2-7; 9 bases agree with TRBD1. Trimming at V came to 2 bases and at J to 3 bases, leaving 8 bases not matched to a gene. This CDR3 contains 16 residues. Germline V gives CDR1 SNHLY, CDR2 FYNNEI. The CDR3 loop reads CASSEPGTGKDYEQYV. As DNA, the CDR3 is TGTGCCAGCAGTGAACCCGGGACAGGGAAAGACTACGAGCAGTACGTC.

This chain uses TRBV5-4 with TRBJ2-3; TRBD2 matches at 9 bases. The V segment lost 1 base and the J segment 1 base; nucleotides outside the gene matches: 7. This CDR3 is built from 17 residues. Germline-derived CDR1 and CDR2 are SGHNT and YYREEE (reference sequence). The CDR3 reads CASSLRSGGPRTDTQYF. DNA for the CDR3: TGTGCCAGCAGCTTGCGGAGCGGGGGGCCCCGCACAGATACGCAGTATTTT.

V and J are TRBV18 and TRBJ1-6; D is uncertain. With 4 bases removed from V and 8 bases from J, the gap between germline ends came to 12 bases. CDR1 KGHSH and CDR2 LQKENI come from the germline V gene. This CDR3 region has 14 residues. This chain's CDR3 is CASSLTTRDSPLHF. The CDR3 bases are TGTGCCAGCTCACTGACAACTAGGGATTCACCCCTCCACTTT. The full variable domain, rest sourced from reference TRBV18 and TRBJ1-6, is NAGVMQNPRHLVRRRGQEARLRCSPMKGHSHVYWYRQLPEEGLKFMVYLQKENIIDESGMPKERFSAEFPKEGPSILRIQQVVRGDSAAYFCASSLTTRDSPLHFGNGTRLTVT.